The 29 T cell receptor beta chains reported below all come from one sample, sequenced in a study of patients and donors after allogeneic stem cell transplantation. TCRdb itself ran the RT-PCR reads through MiXCR, one entry per CDR3 protein. This sample yields around 200,000 distinct CDR3 sequences, of which around 41% are seen a single time; 9.5% to 13% belongs to the top ten. Sequencing was done on a sample of blood, either unsorted or a sorted T cell fraction (not recorded which). The receptor set was obtained from a human donor who was either an allogeneic HSCT recipient or a stem cell or donor lymphocyte infusion donor (not recorded which). It is not recorded whose cells these are; they may come from a transplant donor.

This clonotype has more than one count but fewer than ten. This chain connects TRBV12-3 or TRBV12-4 to TRBJ1-4; 7 bases align to TRBD1. The CDR3 is 13 residues long. Trimming cost V 8 bases and J 8 bases; bases outside gene matches: 8. CDR3: CASADREVEKLFF. The CDR3 bases are TGTGCCAGCGCTGACAGGGAGGTGGAAAAACTGTTTTTT.

This clonotype showed up many times. The V call is TRBV7-9, the J call TRBJ2-7; D is ambiguous. Trimming removed 3 bases at V and 1 base at J, with 4 bases between. Looked up from germline, CDR1 is SEHNR and CDR2 is FQNEAQ (reference sequence). This CDR3 has 12 amino acids. The CDR3 loop is CASSLTSYEQYF. Written as DNA, the CDR3 is TGTGCCAGCAGCTTGACATCCTACGAGCAGTACTTC.

This clonotype was seen only a few times. The rearrangement uses TRBV12-3 or TRBV12-4 and TRBJ2-2; D unclear. Trimming shortened V by 6 bases and J by 5 bases, and 7 bases separated the two germline ends. CDR3 size: 12 residues. CDR3 residues: CASSASTGELFF. The CDR3 coding sequence is TGTGCCAGCAGCGCCTCAACCGGGGAGCTGTTTTTT.

V and J are TRBV19 and TRBJ2-5, with TRBD2 matching over 7 bases. Germline V lookup: CDR1 LNHDA, CDR2 SQIVND (reference sequence). The CDR3 sequence is 13 residues long. Trimming cost V 5 bases and J 5 bases; bases outside gene matches: 5. As DNA, the CDR3 is TGTGCCAGTAGTGAGCGGGGATCGGAGACCCAGTACTTC. Its protein product is CASSERGSETQYF. Full variable domain (missing parts from reference TRBV19 and TRBJ2-5): DGGITQSPKYLFRKEGQNVTLSCEQNLNHDAMYWYRQDPGQGLRLIYYSQIVNDFQKGDIAEGYSVSREKKESFPLTVTSAQKNPTAFYLCASSERGSETQYFGPGTRLLVL.

V and J are TRBV29-1 and TRBJ1-1, with a tentative D call TRBD1 (6 bases). This CDR3 is 16 amino acids long. CDR1 and CDR2 from the germline V gene are SQVTM and ANQGSEA. V lost 0 bases, J lost 1 base, and 15 bases lay in between. CDR3 residues: CSVEDPGGPWNTEAFF. The CDR3 DNA reads as TGCAGCGTTGAAGATCCCGGGGGCCCCTGGAACACTGAAGCTTTCTTT. Full variable domain (rest looked up from reference TRBV29-1 and TRBJ1-1): SAVISQKPSRDICQRGTSLTIQCQVDSQVTMMFWYRQQPGQSLTLIATANQGSEATYESGFVIDKFPISRPNLTFSTLTVSNMSPEDSSIYLCSVEDPGGPWNTEAFFGQGTRLTVV.

The chain links TRBV29-1 to TRBJ2-7; possibly TRBD2 for D (6 bases). CDR1 is SQVTM, CDR2 ANQGSEA, per germline. The V end was cut by 1 base, the J end by 3 bases, with 10 bases between. The CDR3 loop spans 13 amino acids. The CDR3 DNA reads TGCAGCGTTGAAGTGGTGGGGGGCTACGAGCAGTACTTC. Amino acid sequence: CSVEVVGGYEQYF.

The chain links TRBV20-1 to TRBJ2-1; 9 nucleotides align to TRBD2. From germline, CDR1 is DFQATT and CDR2 SNEGSKA (reference sequence). Trimming removed 0 bases from V and 3 bases from J; junction bases left unmatched: 6. The CDR3 loop spans 16 amino acids. CDR3 region: CSARDFLAGFYNEQFF. As DNA, the CDR3 is TGCAGTGCTAGAGATTTTCTAGCGGGGTTCTACAATGAGCAGTTCTTC.

This sequence joins TRBV12-3 or TRBV12-4 and TRBJ1-2, with 8 bases lining up with TRBD1. The CDR3 runs to 13 residues. V lost 7 bases and J lost 8; bases outside the gene matches: 9. CDR3 sequence (DNA): TGTGCCAGCAACCTGGGACAGGCCGGGGGCTACACCTTC. Translated: CASNLGQAGGYTF.

The CDR3 sequence is CASSYVRVTEAFF. DNA of the CDR3: TGTGCCAGCAGTTACGTAAGGGTCACTGAAGCTTTCTTT. The chain combines TRBV6-2 or TRBV6-3 with TRBJ1-1; D not resolved. Trimming pared 2 bases from V and 4 bases from J, leaving 8 bases between. CDR1 and CDR2 from the germline V gene are MNHEY and SVGEGT. There are 13 residues in the CDR3.

This clonotype came up once. The CDR3 nucleotides read TGTGCCAGCAGCCTTAATCCGGGACAGATCACAGATACGCAGTATTTT. Translation gives CASSLNPGQITDTQYF. The genes are TRBV12-3 or TRBV12-4 and TRBJ2-3; 7 bases align to TRBD1. This CDR3 is built from 16 residues. V shed 6 bases, J shed 2 bases, and the junction held 11 bases outside the gene matches.

This clonotype appeared a few times. V usage is TRBV4-1 and J usage is TRBJ1-5; D gene ambiguous. V shed 2 bases and J shed 4 bases, with 15 bases lying between them. CDR3 length equals 16 residues. Germline loops: CDR1 MGHRA, CDR2 YSYEKL. The DNA for the CDR3 is TGCGCCAGCAGCCAAAACCCGGACGGAGGTAATCAGCCCCAGCATTTT. Its protein is CASSQNPDGGNQPQHF.

V is TRBV9 and J is TRBJ1-1; tentative D call: TRBD1 (5 bases). V dropped 2 bases and J dropped 1 base, with 12 bases sitting between them. Germline CDR1 reads SGDLS; CDR2 reads YYNGEE. CDR3 length: 15 residues. CDR3 in DNA: TGTGCCAGCAGCGTCGGGGGAGCGTGGAACACTGAAGCTTTCTTT. Translating gives CASSVGGAWNTEAFF.

The V and J genes are TRBV4-3 and TRBJ1-4; 8 bases are a match to TRBD1. V was pared by 0 bases and J by 8 bases, with 14 bases of the junction left unmatched. The CDR3 runs 18 residues. From germline, CDR1 is LGHNA and CDR2 YSLEER. Here the CDR3 reads CASSQEWVRGRPREKLFF. The CDR3 bases are TGCGCCAGCAGCCAAGAATGGGTCAGGGGGCGCCCCCGGGAAAAACTGTTTTTT.

This clonotype was detected only a few times. The chain is built from TRBV6-5 and TRBJ1-6; 8 bases map to TRBD1. The CDR3 length is 14 residues. V shed 5 bases, J shed 10 bases, and the junction held 7 bases outside the gene matches. Looked up from germline, CDR1 is MNHEY and CDR2 is SVGAGI. The DNA of the CDR3 is TGTGCCAGCAGTCTAGGGGACAGGTGGTCACCCCTCCACTTT. It is translated as CASSLGDRWSPLHF.

The chain recombines TRBV24-1 with TRBJ2-1, with D maybe TRBD1 (8 bases). The CDR3 loop spans 15 amino acids. CDR1 is KGHDR and CDR2 is SFDVKD in the germline V gene. The V gene lost 8 bases and the J gene lost 6 bases, with 19 bases spanning the gap. The CDR3 nucleotides read TGTGCCACCATGGGGGGGCCAGGGGGCCCCAATGAGCAGTTCTTC. Its protein is CATMGGPGGPNEQFF.

This clonotype appeared a few times. The chain combines TRBV10-3 with TRBJ2-5; 9 bases line up with TRBD2. The CDR3 loop spans 16 amino acids. Germline CDR1 is ENHRY and CDR2 is SYGVKD. With V trimmed by 4 bases and J by 1 base, 7 bases remained unmatched. The CDR3 DNA is TGTGCCATCAGTGCGGACTTAGCGGGGGCCCAAGAGACCCAGTACTTC. Amino acid sequence: CAISADLAGAQETQYF.

This clonotype was counted a single time. The chain recombines TRBV19 with TRBJ2-2, with 7 bases fitting TRBD1. CDR1 is LNHDA and CDR2 is SQIVND in the germline V gene (reference sequence). The trim removed 4 bases at V and 7 bases at J, leaving 9 bases unmatched. This CDR3 has 15 amino acids. The CDR3 region has the DNA TGTGCCAGTAGTACCTCGACAGGGCCGGGCGGGGAGCTGTTTTTT. Amino acids: CASSTSTGPGGELFF. The whole variable domain, filled in from reference TRBV19 and TRBJ2-2, reads DGGITQSPKYLFRKEGQNVTLSCEQNLNHDAMYWYRQDPGQGLRLIYYSQIVNDFQKGDIAEGYSVSREKKESFPLTVTSAQKNPTAFYLCASSTSTGPGGELFFGEGSRLTVL.

This clonotype has only a few counts. This chain connects TRBV5-1 to TRBJ1-1; D is possibly TRBD1 (6 bases). Germline V lookup: CDR1 SGHRS, CDR2 YFSETQ. V was pared by 2 bases and J by 3 bases, with 8 bases between. The CDR3 covers 13 residues. CDR3 region: CASSLQGHTEAFF. The CDR3 DNA reads as TGCGCCAGCAGCTTACAGGGCCACACTGAAGCTTTCTTT.

The J gene is TRBJ1-2, the V gene TRBV10-3, with 11 bases identical to TRBD1. The germline gives CDR1 ENHRY, CDR2 SYGVKD. This CDR3 spans 17 amino acids. Trimming cost V 3 bases and J 4 bases; bases outside gene matches: 10. CDR3 sequence (DNA): TGTGCCATCAGTGATTGGACAGGGGGCCTCGTTGGCTATGGCTACACCTTC. Its protein is CAISDWTGGLVGYGYTF.

This clonotype turned up a few times. The chain recombines TRBV7-9 with TRBJ1-1, with a possible D match to TRBD1 (5 bases). This CDR3 spans 18 amino acids. V was pared by 5 bases and J by 5 bases, with 27 bases between. Per the germline V gene, CDR1 is SEHNR and CDR2 is FQNEAQ (reference sequence). CDR3 residues: CASSRVYPPRGWWTEAFF. In DNA, the CDR3 is TGTGCCAGCAGCCGTGTGTACCCCCCCCGGGGGTGGTGGACTGAAGCTTTCTTT.

The chain joins TRBV5-1 to TRBJ1-1; 8 bases are shared with TRBD1. The CDR3 runs 16 residues. J gave up 0 bases and V 4 bases, and 8 bases lay outside the gene matches. CDR1 and CDR2 (germline): SGHRS, YFSETQ. CDR3 protein: CASSLGQAVMNTEAFF. Here the CDR3 DNA reads TGCGCCAGCAGCCTGGGACAGGCCGTCATGAACACTGAAGCTTTCTTT.

The chain employs TRBV28 and TRBJ1-3, with 8 bases fitting TRBD1. Germline V CDR1 and CDR2: MDHEN, SYDVKM. This CDR3 has 15 residues. The V and J ends lost 4 bases and 0 bases, in that order; junction bases with no gene match: 2. CDR3 in amino acids: CASSSTGGSGNTIYF. The DNA for the CDR3 is TGTGCCAGCAGTTCAACAGGGGGCTCTGGAAACACCATATATTTT.

This clonotype was counted only a few times. This chain connects TRBV20-1 to TRBJ1-3; maybe TRBD1 (5 bases). The V and J ends lost 6 bases and 4 bases respectively, with 16 bases between them. The CDR3 has 14 residues. Germline lookup yields CDR1 DFQATT and CDR2 SNEGSKA (reference sequence). CDR3 nucleotides: TGCAGTGCGGGGAACAGGACCCTAGGAAACACCATATATTTT. Translation: CSAGNRTLGNTIYF.

This clonotype was detected only a few times. The chain joins TRBV24-1 to TRBJ2-2; D unresolved. CDR1 and CDR2 from the germline V gene are KGHDR and SFDVKD. V was pared by 1 base and J by 6 bases, with 11 bases between. The CDR3 runs to 15 residues. Here the CDR3 reads CATSDFPPGAGELFF. The CDR3, as DNA: TGTGCCACCAGTGATTTCCCACCTGGGGCCGGGGAGCTGTTTTTT.

The chain couples TRBV9 to TRBJ2-2; D perhaps matches TRBD1 (5 bases). Per the germline V gene, CDR1 is SGDLS and CDR2 is YYNGEE. The V gene lost 0 bases and the J gene lost 1 base, with 10 bases spanning the gap. The CDR3 is 16 residues long. CDR3 loop: CASSVAFRVNTGELFF. DNA of the CDR3: TGTGCCAGCAGCGTAGCTTTCAGGGTGAACACCGGGGAGCTGTTTTTT. The full variable domain, in which reference TRBV9 and TRBJ2-2 provide the parts outside the CDR3, is DSGVTQTPKHLITATGQRVTLRCSPRSGDLSVYWYQQSLDQGLQFLIQYYNGEERAKGNILERFSAQQFPDLHSELNLSSLELGDSALYFCASSVAFRVNTGELFFGEGSRLTVL.

The chain has TRBV6-1 and TRBJ1-2; 9 nucleotides agree with TRBD1. The length of the CDR3 is 15 residues. Germline assignment: CDR1 MNHNS and CDR2 SASEGT. V was pared by 2 bases and J by 0 bases, with 1 base of the junction left unmatched. CDR3 amino acids: CASSEWTGANYGYTF. As DNA, the CDR3 is TGTGCCAGCAGTGAATGGACAGGGGCTAACTATGGCTACACCTTC.

This chain joins TRBV6-6 and TRBJ2-3, with a weak D call TRBD2 (7 bases). Germline V gene data show CDR1 as MNHNY and CDR2 as SVGAGI (reference sequence). Trimming removed 5 bases at V and 2 bases at J, with 23 bases between. The CDR3 covers 18 residues. CDR3 sequence (DNA): TGTGCCAGCAGTACTTCTCTCGGGGCGGGGGCCTACACAGATACGCAGTATTTT. Translating gives CASSTSLGAGAYTDTQYF.

V usage is TRBV9 and J usage is TRBJ1-6, with 9 bases aligning to TRBD1. Germline CDR1 reads SGDLS; CDR2 reads YYNGEE. The V gene end was trimmed by 4 bases and the J gene end by 6 bases; junction bases not matched to a gene: 5. The CDR3 spans 15 residues. CDR3 nucleotide sequence: TGTGCCAGCAGCCCAACGGACAGGGGTAATTCACCCCTCCACTTT. This gives the protein CASSPTDRGNSPLHF.

This chain joins TRBV12-3 or TRBV12-4 and TRBJ2-3; 7 bases are a match to TRBD1. J gave up 1 base and V 5 bases, and 6 bases lay outside the gene matches. CDR3 size: 15 residues. The CDR3 DNA is TGTGCCAGCAGTACGACAGGGTGGGGCACAGATACGCAGTATTTT. This sequence encodes CASSTTGWGTDTQYF.